The 2 T cell receptor beta chains reported below all come from one sample, sequenced in a study of OX40 agonist ivuxolimab in advanced cancers. Profiled with immunoSEQ multiplex PCR; TCRdb holds only in-frame clones, not every one. This table holds under 20,000 clones, roughly 80% found once. Sequences were derived from CD4+ or CD8+ T cells sorted from blood, sampled in a trial of the OX40 agonist ivuxolimab. The receptors were sampled from an adult with an advanced solid tumor such as melanoma, head and neck, liver or kidney cancer.

This clone was seen once. The chain employs TRBV16 and TRBJ1-4; maybe TRBD1 (6 bases). Germline-derived CDR1 and CDR2 are KGHSY and FQNENV. The V and J ends lost 2 bases and 6 bases respectively, with 13 bases between them. There are 15 residues in the CDR3. In nucleotides, the CDR3 is TGTGCCAGCAGCCAAAGACCTGAGGGGGATGAAAAACTGTTTTTT. Amino acid sequence: CASSQRPEGDEKLFF.

The chain is built from TRBV7-2 and TRBJ2-3, with D hard to call. Per the germline V gene, CDR1 is SGHTA and CDR2 is FQGNSA. V lost 5 bases and J lost 1, with 13 bases in between. CDR3 length: 15 residues. CDR3 region: CASSPSLYGTDTQYF. CDR3 DNA: TGTGCCAGCAGCCCGTCTTTGTACGGCACAGATACGCAGTATTTT.